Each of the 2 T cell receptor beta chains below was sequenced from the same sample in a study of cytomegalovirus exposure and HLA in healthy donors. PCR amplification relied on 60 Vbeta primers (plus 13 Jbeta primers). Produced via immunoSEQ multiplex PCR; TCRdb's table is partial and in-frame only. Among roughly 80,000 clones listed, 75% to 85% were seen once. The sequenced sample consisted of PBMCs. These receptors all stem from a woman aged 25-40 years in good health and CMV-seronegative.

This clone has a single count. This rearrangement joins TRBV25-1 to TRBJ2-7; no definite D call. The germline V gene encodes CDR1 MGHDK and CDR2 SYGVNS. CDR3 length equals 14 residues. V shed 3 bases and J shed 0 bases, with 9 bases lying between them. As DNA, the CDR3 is TGTGCCAGCAGTGACGTTCGGTTCTCCTACGAGCAGTACTTC. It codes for CASSDVRFSYEQYF.

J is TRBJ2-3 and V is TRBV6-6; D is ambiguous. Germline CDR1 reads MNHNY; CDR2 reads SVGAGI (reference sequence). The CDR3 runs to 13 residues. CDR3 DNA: TGTGCAAGAGCGTCGACTAGCACAGATACGCAGTATTTT. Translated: CARASTSTDTQYF.